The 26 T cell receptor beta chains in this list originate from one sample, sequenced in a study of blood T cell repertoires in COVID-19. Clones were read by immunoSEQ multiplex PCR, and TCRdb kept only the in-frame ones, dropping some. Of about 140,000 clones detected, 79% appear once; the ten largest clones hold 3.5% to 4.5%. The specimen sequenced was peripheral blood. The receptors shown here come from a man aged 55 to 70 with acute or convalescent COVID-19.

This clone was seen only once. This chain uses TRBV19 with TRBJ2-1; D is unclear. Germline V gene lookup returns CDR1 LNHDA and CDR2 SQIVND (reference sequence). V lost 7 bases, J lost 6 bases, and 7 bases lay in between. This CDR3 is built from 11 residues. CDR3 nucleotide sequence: TGTGCCAGTACTGCGGTCAATGAGCAGTTCTTC. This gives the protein CASTAVNEQFF.

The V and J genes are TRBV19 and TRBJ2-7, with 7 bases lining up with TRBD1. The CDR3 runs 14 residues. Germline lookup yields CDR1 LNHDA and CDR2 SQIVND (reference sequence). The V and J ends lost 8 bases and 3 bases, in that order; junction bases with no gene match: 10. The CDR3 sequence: CASCLPGTDYEQYF. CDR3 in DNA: TGTGCCAGTTGCCTCCCCGGGACAGACTACGAGCAGTACTTC.

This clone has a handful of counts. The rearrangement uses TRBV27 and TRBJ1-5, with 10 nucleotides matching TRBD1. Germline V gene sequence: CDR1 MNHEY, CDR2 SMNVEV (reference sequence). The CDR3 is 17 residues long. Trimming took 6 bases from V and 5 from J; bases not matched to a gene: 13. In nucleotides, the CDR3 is TGTGCCAGCAGCCCCGGTAGACAGGGGGCGAGGCATCAGCCCCAGCATTTT. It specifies CASSPGRQGARHQPQHF.

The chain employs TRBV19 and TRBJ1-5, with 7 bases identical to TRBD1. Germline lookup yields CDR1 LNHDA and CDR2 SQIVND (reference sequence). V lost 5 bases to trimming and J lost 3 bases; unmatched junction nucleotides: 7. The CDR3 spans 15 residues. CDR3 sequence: CASSVRDSVNQPQHF. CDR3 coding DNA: TGTGCCAGTAGTGTCAGGGACAGCGTCAATCAGCCCCAGCATTTT.

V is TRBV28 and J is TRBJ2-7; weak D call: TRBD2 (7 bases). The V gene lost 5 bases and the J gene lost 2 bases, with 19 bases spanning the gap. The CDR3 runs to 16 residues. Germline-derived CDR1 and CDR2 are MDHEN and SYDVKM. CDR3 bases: TGTGCCAGCAGTCCTCGGGGAGGGGGACCTACCTACGAGCAGTACTTC. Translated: CASSPRGGGPTYEQYF. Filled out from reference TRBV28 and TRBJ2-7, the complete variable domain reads DVKVTQSSRYLVKRTGEKVFLECVQDMDHENMFWYRQDPGLGLRLIYFSYDVKMKEKGDIPEGYSVSREKKERFSLILESASTNQTSMYLCASSPRGGGPTYEQYFGPGTRLTVT.

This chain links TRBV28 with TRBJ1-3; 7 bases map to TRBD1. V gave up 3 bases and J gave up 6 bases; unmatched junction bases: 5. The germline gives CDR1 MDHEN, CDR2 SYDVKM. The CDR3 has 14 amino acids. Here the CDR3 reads CASSFSRGVNTIYF. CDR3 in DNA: TGTGCCAGCAGTTTTTCCAGGGGGGTAAACACCATATATTTT.

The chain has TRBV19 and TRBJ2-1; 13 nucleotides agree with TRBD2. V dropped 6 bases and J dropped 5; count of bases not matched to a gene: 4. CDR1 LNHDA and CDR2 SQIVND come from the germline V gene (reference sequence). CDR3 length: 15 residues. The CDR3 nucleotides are TGTGCCAGTAGGCCAACTAGCGGGGGGGACAATGAGCAGTTCTTC. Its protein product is CASRPTSGGDNEQFF.

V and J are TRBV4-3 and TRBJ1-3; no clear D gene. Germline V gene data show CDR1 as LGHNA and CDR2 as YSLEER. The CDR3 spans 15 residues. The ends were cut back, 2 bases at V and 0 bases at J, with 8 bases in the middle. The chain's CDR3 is CASSQSSGSGNTIYF. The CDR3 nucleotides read TGCGCCAGCAGCCAATCAAGCGGCTCTGGAAACACCATATATTTT.

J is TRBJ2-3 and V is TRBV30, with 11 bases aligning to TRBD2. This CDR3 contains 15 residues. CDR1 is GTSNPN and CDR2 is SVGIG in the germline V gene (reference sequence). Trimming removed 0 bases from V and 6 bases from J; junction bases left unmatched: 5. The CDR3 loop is CAWSVPLAGADTQYF. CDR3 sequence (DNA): TGTGCCTGGAGTGTACCACTAGCGGGAGCCGATACGCAGTATTTT.

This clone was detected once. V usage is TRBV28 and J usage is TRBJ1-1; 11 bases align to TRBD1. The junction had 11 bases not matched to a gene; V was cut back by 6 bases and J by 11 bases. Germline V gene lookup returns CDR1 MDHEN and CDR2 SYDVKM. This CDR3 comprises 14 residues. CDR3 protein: CASSPPGQGEGAFF. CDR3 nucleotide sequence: TGTGCCAGCAGCCCTCCGGGACAGGGGGAAGGGGCTTTCTTT.

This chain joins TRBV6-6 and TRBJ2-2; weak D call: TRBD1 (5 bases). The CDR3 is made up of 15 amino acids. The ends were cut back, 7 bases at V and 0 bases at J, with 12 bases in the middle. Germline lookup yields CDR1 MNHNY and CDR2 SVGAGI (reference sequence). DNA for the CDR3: TGTGCCAGCAAGCAACAGGACGCGAACACCGGGGAGCTGTTTTTT. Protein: CASKQQDANTGELFF.

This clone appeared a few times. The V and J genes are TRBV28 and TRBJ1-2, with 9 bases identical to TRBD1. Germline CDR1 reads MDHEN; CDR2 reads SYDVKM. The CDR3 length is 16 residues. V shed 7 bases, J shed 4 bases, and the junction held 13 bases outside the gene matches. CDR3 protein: CASTPSGTGRIYGYTF. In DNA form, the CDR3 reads TGTGCCAGCACCCCAAGCGGGACAGGGAGGATCTATGGCTACACCTTC.

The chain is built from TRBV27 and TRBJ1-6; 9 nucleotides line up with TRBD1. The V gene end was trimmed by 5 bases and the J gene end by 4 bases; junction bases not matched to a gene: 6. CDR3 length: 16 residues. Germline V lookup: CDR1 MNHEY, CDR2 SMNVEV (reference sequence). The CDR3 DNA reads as TGTGCCAGCAGTCTGGGACAGGGACGTTATAATTCACCCCTCCACTTT. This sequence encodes CASSLGQGRYNSPLHF.

The CDR3 DNA is TGTGCCTGGAGTGTCGGGACAGCTAATTCACCCCTCCACTTT. Translated: CAWSVGTANSPLHF. The chain employs TRBV30 and TRBJ1-6, with 7 nucleotides matching TRBD1. This CDR3 spans 14 amino acids. Germline trimming cut 0 bases from V and 6 bases from J; bases unmatched to any gene: 2. Germline V gene lookup returns CDR1 GTSNPN and CDR2 SVGIG (reference sequence).

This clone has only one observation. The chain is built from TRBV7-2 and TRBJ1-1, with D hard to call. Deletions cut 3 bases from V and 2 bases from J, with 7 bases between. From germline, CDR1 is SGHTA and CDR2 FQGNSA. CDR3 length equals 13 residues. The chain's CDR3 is CASSFGRNTEAFF. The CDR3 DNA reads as TGTGCCAGCAGCTTCGGGAGAAACACTGAAGCTTTCTTT. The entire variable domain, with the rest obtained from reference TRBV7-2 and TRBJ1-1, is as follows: GAGVSQSPSNKVTEKGKDVELRCDPISGHTALYWYRQSLGQGLEFLIYFQGNSAPDKSGLPSDRFSAERTGGSVSTLTIQRTQQEDSAVYLCASSFGRNTEAFFGQGTRLTVV.

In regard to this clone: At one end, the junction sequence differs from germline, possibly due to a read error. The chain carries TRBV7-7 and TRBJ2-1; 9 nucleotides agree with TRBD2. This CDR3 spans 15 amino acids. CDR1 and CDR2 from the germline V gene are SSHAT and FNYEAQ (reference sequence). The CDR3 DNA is TGTGCTAGCAGCCTGGGTCTAGCGGGGAATAATGAGCAGTTCTTC. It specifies CASSLGLAGNNEQFF.

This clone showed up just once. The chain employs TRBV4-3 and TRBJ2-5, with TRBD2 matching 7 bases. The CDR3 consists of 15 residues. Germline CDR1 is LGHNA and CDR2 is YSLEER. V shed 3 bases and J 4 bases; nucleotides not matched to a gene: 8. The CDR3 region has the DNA TGCGCCAGCAGCCAGGGGTATAGCGGGCTAGAGACCCAGTACTTC. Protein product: CASSQGYSGLETQYF.

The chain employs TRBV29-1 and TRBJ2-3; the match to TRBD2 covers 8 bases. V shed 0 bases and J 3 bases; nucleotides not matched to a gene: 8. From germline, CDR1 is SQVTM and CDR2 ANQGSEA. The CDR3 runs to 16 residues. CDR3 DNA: TGCAGCGTTGAAGATAGGACGGGAGGGGCAACAGATACGCAGTATTTT. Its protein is CSVEDRTGGATDTQYF.

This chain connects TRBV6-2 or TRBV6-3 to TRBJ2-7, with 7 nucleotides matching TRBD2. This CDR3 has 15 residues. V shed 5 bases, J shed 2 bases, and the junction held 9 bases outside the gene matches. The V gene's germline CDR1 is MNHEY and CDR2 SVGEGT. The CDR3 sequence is CASSVSGGMTYEQYF. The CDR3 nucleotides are TGTGCCAGCAGTGTGTCCGGGGGGATGACCTACGAGCAGTACTTC.

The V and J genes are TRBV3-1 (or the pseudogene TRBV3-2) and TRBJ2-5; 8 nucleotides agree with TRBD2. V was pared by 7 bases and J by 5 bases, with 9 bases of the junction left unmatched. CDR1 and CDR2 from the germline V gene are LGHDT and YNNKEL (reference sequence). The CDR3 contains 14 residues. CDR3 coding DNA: TGTGCCAGCAATCGAGCGGGAGTCGGGGAGACCCAGTACTTC. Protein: CASNRAGVGETQYF.

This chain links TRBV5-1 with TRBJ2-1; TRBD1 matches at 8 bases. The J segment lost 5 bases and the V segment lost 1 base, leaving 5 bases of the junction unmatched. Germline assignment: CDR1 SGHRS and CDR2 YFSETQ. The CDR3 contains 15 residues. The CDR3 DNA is TGCGCCAGCAGCTTGCGAGGACAGGGTAACAATGAGCAGTTCTTC. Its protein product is CASSLRGQGNNEQFF.

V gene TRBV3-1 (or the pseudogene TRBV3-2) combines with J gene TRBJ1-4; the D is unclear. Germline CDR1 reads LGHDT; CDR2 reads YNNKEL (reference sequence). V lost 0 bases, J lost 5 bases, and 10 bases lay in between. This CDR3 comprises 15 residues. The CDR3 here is CASSQEGRRNEKLFF. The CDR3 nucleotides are TGTGCCAGCAGCCAAGAAGGGAGGCGGAATGAAAAACTGTTTTTT.

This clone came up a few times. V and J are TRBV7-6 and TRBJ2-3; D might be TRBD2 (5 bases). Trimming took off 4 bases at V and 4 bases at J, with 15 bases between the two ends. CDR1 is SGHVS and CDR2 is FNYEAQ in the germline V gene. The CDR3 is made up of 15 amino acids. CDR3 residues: CASSSSSSWADTQYF. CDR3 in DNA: TGTGCCAGCAGCTCTAGCTCATCCTGGGCAGATACGCAGTATTTT.

The CDR3 DNA is TGCGCCAGCAGCCAAAGGGACACTGCTAACTATGGCTACACCTTC. Translation gives CASSQRDTANYGYTF. The gene calls are TRBV4-3 and TRBJ1-2, with D maybe TRBD1 (6 bases). The CDR3 consists of 15 residues. The germline CDR1 and CDR2 sequences are LGHNA and YSLEER. The V end lost 2 bases, the J end lost 0 bases, and 10 bases lay between the germline ends.

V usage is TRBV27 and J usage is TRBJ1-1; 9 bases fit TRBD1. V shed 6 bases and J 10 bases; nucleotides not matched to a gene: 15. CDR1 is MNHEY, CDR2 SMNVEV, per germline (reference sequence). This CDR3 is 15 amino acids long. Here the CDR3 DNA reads TGTGCCAGCAGAGAGGGGGGGACAGGGCTGGGGAGAGCTTTCTTT. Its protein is CASREGGTGLGRAFF.

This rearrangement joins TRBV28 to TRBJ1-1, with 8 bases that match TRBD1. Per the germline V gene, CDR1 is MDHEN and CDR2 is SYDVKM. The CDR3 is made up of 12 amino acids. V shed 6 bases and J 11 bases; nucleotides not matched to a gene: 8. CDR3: CASSIIQGDAFF. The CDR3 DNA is TGTGCCAGCAGCATTATACAGGGGGACGCTTTCTTT.